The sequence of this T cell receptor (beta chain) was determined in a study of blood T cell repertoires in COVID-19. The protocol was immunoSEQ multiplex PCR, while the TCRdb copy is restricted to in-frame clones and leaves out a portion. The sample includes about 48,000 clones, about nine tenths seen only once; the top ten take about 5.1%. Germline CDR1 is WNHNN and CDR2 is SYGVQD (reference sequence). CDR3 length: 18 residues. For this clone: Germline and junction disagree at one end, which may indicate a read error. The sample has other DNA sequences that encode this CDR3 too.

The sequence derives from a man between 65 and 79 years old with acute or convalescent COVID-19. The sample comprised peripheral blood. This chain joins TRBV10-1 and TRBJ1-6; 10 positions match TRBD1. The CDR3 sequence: CASSRDRGISAYNSPLHF. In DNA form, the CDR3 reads TGCGCTAGCAGCCGGGACAGGGGAATTTCGGCCTATAATTCACCCCTCCACTTT.